This T cell receptor beta chain was recorded in a study of blood T cell repertoires in COVID-19. Sequencing used immunoSEQ multiplex PCR; TCRdb keeps in-frame clones, though not all of them. This table has roughly 270,000 clones, nearly 90% appearing once. The germline V gene has CDR1 LGHDT and CDR2 YNNKEL (reference sequence). V was shortened by 3 bases and J by 7 bases, with 22 bases between the two germline ends. The CDR3 covers 16 residues. The sequence derives from a man younger than 30 with active or convalescent COVID-19. V usage is TRBV3-1 (or the pseudogene TRBV3-2) and J usage is TRBJ2-7; D might be TRBD1 (6 bases). The sample taken for sequencing was peripheral blood. The DNA of the CDR3 is TGTGCCAGCAGCCATCTTCTTTCAGGACAGCCTTTAGAGCAGTACTTC. It encodes CASSHLLSGQPLEQYF.